These 25 T cell receptor beta chains were sequenced from one sample in a study of blood T cell repertoires in COVID-19. Sequencing used immunoSEQ multiplex PCR; TCRdb keeps in-frame clones, though not all of them. The table shows fewer than 700,000 clones, with 70% to 90% occurring only once. Sequencing input: peripheral blood. These receptors all come from a woman aged 50 to 60 with COVID-19, enrolled during active disease.

This chain links TRBV11-1 with TRBJ1-5; no definite D call. Trimming left V 4 bases short and J 3 bases short, with 10 bases between. Looked up from germline, CDR1 is SGHAT and CDR2 is FQDESV (reference sequence). The CDR3 totals 14 residues. CDR3 sequence reads: CASSSHGPNQPQHF. The CDR3 nucleotides are TGTGCCAGCAGCTCACATGGCCCCAATCAGCCCCAGCATTTT. Supplemented by reference TRBV11-1 and TRBJ1-5, the full variable domain reads EAEVAQSPRYKITEKSQAVAFWCDPISGHATLYWYRQILGQGPELLVQFQDESVVDDSQLPKDRFSAERLKGVDSTLKIQPAELGDSAMYLCASSSHGPNQPQHFGDGTRLSIL.

V usage is TRBV5-8 and J usage is TRBJ1-4, with 7 bases that match TRBD1. This CDR3 contains 14 residues. The trim removed 4 bases at V and 8 bases at J, leaving 8 bases unmatched. Germline V gene sequence: CDR1 SGHTS, CDR2 YDEGEE. CDR3 sequence: CASSPTGVGEKLFF. The CDR3 DNA reads TGTGCCAGCAGCCCCACAGGGGTTGGAGAAAAACTGTTTTTT.

The chain is built from TRBV30 and TRBJ2-2; possibly TRBD2 for D (5 bases). The length of the CDR3 is 15 residues. Germline V lookup: CDR1 GTSNPN, CDR2 SVGIG (reference sequence). Trimming took 2 bases from V and 4 from J, leaving 14 bases between them. The CDR3 DNA is TGTGCCTGGAGTCCCCCGGGCGGGCTCACCGGGGAGCTGTTTTTT. It translates to CAWSPPGGLTGELFF. The full variable domain, rest sourced from reference TRBV30 and TRBJ2-2, is SQTIHQWPATLVQPVGSPLSLECTVEGTSNPNLYWYRQAAGRGLQLLFYSVGIGQISSEVPQNLSASRPQDRQFILSSKKLLLSDSGFYLCAWSPPGGLTGELFFGEGSRLTVL.

The chain carries TRBV5-1 and TRBJ2-3; D is perhaps TRBD1 (5 bases). With 4 bases removed from V and 1 base from J, the gap between germline ends came to 10 bases. From germline, CDR1 is SGHRS and CDR2 YFSETQ. The CDR3 is made up of 14 amino acids. Here the CDR3 DNA reads TGCGCCAGCAGCCCCCTAGGGGGCACAGATACGCAGTATTTT. This codes for CASSPLGGTDTQYF.

V gene TRBV12-3 or TRBV12-4 combines with J gene TRBJ1-6; no clear D. The CDR3 has 13 residues. V was trimmed by 6 bases and J by 9 bases, leaving 12 bases between them. The CDR3 protein is CASSGHRGSPLHF. DNA for the CDR3: TGTGCCAGCAGCGGCCATAGAGGTTCACCCCTCCACTTT.

The chain joins TRBV7-8 to TRBJ1-5, with 9 nucleotides matching TRBD1. The CDR3 is made up of 15 amino acids. Germline CDR1 and CDR2: SGHVS and FQNEAQ. J gave up 6 bases and V 5 bases, and 8 bases lay outside the gene matches. CDR3 coding DNA: TGTGCCAGCAGCAACCGGGACAGGGCAACTCAGCCCCAGCATTTT. The encoded protein is CASSNRDRATQPQHF.

This clone turned up a few times. V usage is TRBV7-9 and J usage is TRBJ2-7; D is unresolved. The CDR3 loop spans 12 amino acids. CDR1 and CDR2 from the germline V gene are SEHNR and FQNEAQ (reference sequence). V lost 5 bases and J lost 5, with 10 bases in between. As DNA, the CDR3 is TGTGCCAGCAGCGGCCACAGCAACGAGCAGTACTTC. Its translation: CASSGHSNEQYF.

The chain carries TRBV11-2 and TRBJ1-3; 7 bases agree with TRBD1. CDR3 length equals 15 residues. Germline loops: CDR1 SGHAT, CDR2 FQNNGV. The V and J ends lost 4 bases and 0 bases, in that order; junction bases with no gene match: 3. The CDR3 loop is CASSSGQSSGNTIYF. The DNA of the CDR3 is TGTGCCAGCAGCTCGGGACAGAGCTCTGGAAACACCATATATTTT.

This clone was counted only a few times. The rearrangement links TRBV19 to TRBJ1-3; 7 bases are shared with TRBD1. The CDR3 extends over 14 amino acids. Losses at the gene ends were 7 bases for V and 4 bases for J; bases not matched to a gene: 7. In germline, CDR1 is LNHDA, CDR2 SQIVND (reference sequence). Written as DNA, the CDR3 is TGTGCCAGTATCCCGACAGGGCTGGGAAACACCATATATTTT. Its translation: CASIPTGLGNTIYF. The variable domain in full, with the rest retrieved from reference TRBV19 and TRBJ1-3, is DGGITQSPKYLFRKEGQNVTLSCEQNLNHDAMYWYRQDPGQGLRLIYYSQIVNDFQKGDIAEGYSVSREKKESFPLTVTSAQKNPTAFYLCASIPTGLGNTIYFGEGSWLTVV.

The chain has TRBV7-8 and TRBJ1-1; D ambiguous. Trimming shortened V by 5 bases and J by 2 bases, and 12 bases separated the two germline ends. This CDR3 has 14 residues. Germline CDR1 is SGHVS and CDR2 is FQNEAQ. CDR3 sequence (DNA): TGTGCCAGCAGCCCGTACGAGGGCAACACTGAAGCTTTCTTT. Its protein product is CASSPYEGNTEAFF.

This clone occurred once. The chain links TRBV4-1 to TRBJ1-2; 8 bases match TRBD1. The CDR3 has 15 residues. Germline CDR1 is MGHRA and CDR2 is YSYEKL. Trimming cost V 2 bases and J 4 bases; bases outside gene matches: 6. The CDR3 DNA follows: TGCGCCAGCAGCCAAAGTTCGGGACAGGCCTATGGCTACACCTTC. Protein product: CASSQSSGQAYGYTF.

CDR3 sequence reads: CASSFRTGLNQPQHF. The CDR3 coding sequence is TGTGCCAGCAGCTTCCGGACAGGCCTCAATCAGCCCCAGCATTTT. This chain connects TRBV5-6 to TRBJ1-5, with 7 bases lining up with TRBD1. The CDR3 extends over 15 amino acids. Germline V CDR1 and CDR2: SGHDT, YYEEEE. J lost 3 bases, V lost 2 bases, and 5 bases had no gene match.

The rearrangement links TRBV5-1 to TRBJ1-1, with D unclear. V lost 0 bases to trimming and J lost 1 base, with 7 bases between them. Per the germline V gene, CDR1 is SGHRS and CDR2 is YFSETQ. The CDR3 runs 14 residues. The CDR3 sequence is CASSLASENTEAFF. The CDR3 DNA reads TGCGCCAGCAGCTTGGCCAGCGAGAACACTGAAGCTTTCTTT.

This chain uses TRBV7-9 with TRBJ2-1; 8 nucleotides line up with TRBD1. The V gene end was trimmed by 4 bases and the J gene end by 2 bases; junction bases not matched to a gene: 4. Looked up from germline, CDR1 is SEHNR and CDR2 is FQNEAQ (reference sequence). The CDR3 sequence is 15 residues long. As DNA, the CDR3 is TGTGCCAGCAGCTACGTACAGGGGGCCTACAATGAGCAGTTCTTC. As protein: CASSYVQGAYNEQFF.

The CDR3 DNA reads as TGCGCCAGCAGAGAACAGGGCAAAACTTCTAGAAAACTGTTTTTT. This sequence encodes CASREQGKTSRKLFF. The V and J genes are TRBV4-1 and TRBJ1-4, with D possibly being TRBD1 (6 bases). Germline CDR1 MGHRA, CDR2 YSYEKL. The ends were cut back, 6 bases at V and 10 bases at J, with 21 bases in the middle. CDR3 size: 15 residues.

The chain is built from TRBV19 and TRBJ2-2; the D is unclear. The germline V and J ends were trimmed by 7 bases and 2 bases, with 17 bases remaining between them. Germline V gene data show CDR1 as LNHDA and CDR2 as SQIVND (reference sequence). CDR3 length: 16 amino acids. CDR3 sequence: CASKEGRRPNTGELFF. The CDR3 DNA is TGTGCCAGTAAAGAAGGTCGGAGACCTAACACCGGGGAGCTGTTTTTT.

The chain is built from TRBV3-1 (or the pseudogene TRBV3-2) and TRBJ2-5; TRBD2 might be the D (5 bases). The V and J ends lost 4 bases and 5 bases respectively, with 11 bases between them. The CDR3 has 13 amino acids. CDR1 LGHDT and CDR2 YNNKEL come from the germline V gene (reference sequence). In nucleotides, the CDR3 is TGTGCCAGCAGCCCTGAGGGATACGAGACCCAGTACTTC. Translation: CASSPEGYETQYF.

This chain connects TRBV4-1 to TRBJ1-1; maybe TRBD1 (5 bases). Germline V gene lookup returns CDR1 MGHRA and CDR2 YSYEKL. Deletions cut 3 bases from V and 5 bases from J, with 13 bases between. The CDR3 spans 14 residues. The CDR3 is CASSQPRGGTEAFF. The DNA of the CDR3 is TGCGCCAGCAGCCAGCCGCGGGGGGGAACTGAAGCTTTCTTT.

Only one count was recorded for this clone. The genes are TRBV19 and TRBJ2-1; D is possibly TRBD2 (7 bases). The germline V gene has CDR1 LNHDA and CDR2 SQIVND (reference sequence). Trimming removed 7 bases at V and 8 bases at J, with 15 bases between. The CDR3 runs to 13 residues. The CDR3 coding sequence is TGTGCCAGTAAAATAGGGGGGGACTATGAGCAGTTCTTC. It specifies CASKIGGDYEQFF.

The chain carries TRBV6-1 and TRBJ2-1; TRBD2 might be the D (5 bases). The CDR3 length is 14 residues. Germline V gene lookup returns CDR1 MNHNS and CDR2 SASEGT. The V end was cut by 3 bases, the J end by 4 bases, with 10 bases between. The CDR3 sequence is CASSDYGVYNEQFF. The CDR3 DNA follows: TGTGCCAGCAGTGATTACGGGGTGTACAATGAGCAGTTCTTC.

V gene TRBV5-5 combines with J gene TRBJ2-4; D might be TRBD2 (5 bases). Trimming removed 2 bases from V and 0 bases from J, with 12 bases in between. The CDR3 length is 16 residues. Germline V gene lookup returns CDR1 SGHKS and CDR2 YYEKEE (reference sequence). This chain's CDR3 is CASSLGSGVAKNIQYF. The CDR3 DNA follows: TGTGCCAGCAGCTTAGGATCCGGGGTAGCCAAAAACATTCAGTACTTC. The variable domain in full, completed from reference TRBV5-5 and TRBJ2-4, reads DAGVTQSPTHLIKTRGQQVTLRCSPISGHKSVSWYQQVLGQGPQFIFQYYEKEERGRGNFPDRFSARQFPNYSSELNVNALLLGDSALYLCASSLGSGVAKNIQYFGAGTRLSVL.

V usage is TRBV19 and J usage is TRBJ1-2; D is uncertain. V dropped 6 bases and J dropped 5 bases, with 19 bases sitting between them. Per the germline V gene, CDR1 is LNHDA and CDR2 is SQIVND (reference sequence). This CDR3 spans 15 amino acids. The CDR3 loop reads CASSQPPGIRYGYTF. CDR3 DNA: TGTGCCAGTAGCCAACCCCCGGGGATACGGTATGGCTACACCTTC.

This chain joins TRBV19 and TRBJ1-2, with D maybe TRBD1 (6 bases). Germline V gene data show CDR1 as LNHDA and CDR2 as SQIVND (reference sequence). Trimming cost V 0 bases and J 7 bases, with 15 bases left between them. CDR3 length equals 15 residues. The CDR3 loop is CASSIELGGRTGYTF. The CDR3 bases are TGTGCCAGTAGTATAGAGCTAGGGGGAAGGACTGGCTACACCTTC.

There are a few counts of this clone. The chain recombines TRBV5-1 with TRBJ1-3; D perhaps matches TRBD1 (5 bases). The CDR3 runs to 17 residues. CDR1 is SGHRS and CDR2 is YFSETQ in the germline V gene. V lost 6 bases to trimming and J lost 0 bases, with 19 bases between them. CDR3 in amino acids: CASKTGTNQPSGNTIYF. For the CDR3, the DNA is TGCGCCAGCAAAACGGGGACTAACCAACCCTCTGGAAACACCATATATTTT.

This clone was counted a single time. This chain connects TRBV20-1 to TRBJ2-2; no definite D call. CDR1 and CDR2 (germline): DFQATT, SNEGSKA (reference sequence). The ends were cut back, 3 bases at V and 2 bases at J, with 7 bases in the middle. CDR3 length: 13 amino acids. CDR3 sequence reads: CSASWPNTGELFF. The DNA of the CDR3 is TGCAGTGCTAGTTGGCCAAACACCGGGGAGCTGTTTTTT.